The 4 T cell receptor beta chains given below trace back to one sample, sequenced in a study of blood T cell repertoires in COVID-19. TCRdb keeps only in-frame clones here, not all; method: immunoSEQ multiplex PCR. The sample yields 20,000 to 30,000 clones, 90% to 95% seen once. The sample was peripheral blood. These receptors were taken from a human donor in a cohort sampled during active COVID-19.

The J gene is TRBJ2-7, the V gene TRBV5-5, with 9 positions matching TRBD1. The germline V gene encodes CDR1 SGHKS and CDR2 YYEKEE (reference sequence). The CDR3 has 14 residues. With V trimmed by 2 bases and J by 3 bases, 3 bases remained unmatched. CDR3 in amino acids: CASSFAGQGYEQYF. The CDR3 DNA sequence: TGTGCCAGCAGCTTTGCGGGACAGGGCTACGAGCAGTACTTC.

A single count supports this clone. This chain links TRBV5-4 with TRBJ2-2, with 14 bases fitting TRBD2. Germline CDR1 reads SGHNT; CDR2 reads YYREEE (reference sequence). Germline trimming cut 2 bases from V and 4 bases from J; bases unmatched to any gene: 7. This CDR3 contains 18 residues. CDR3 protein: CASSFGGTSGSSTGELFF. The CDR3, as DNA: TGTGCCAGCAGCTTTGGAGGGACTAGCGGGAGTAGCACCGGGGAGCTGTTTTTT.

The count of this clone is one. The CDR3 here is CAWRVTSRDSEAFF. The CDR3 DNA is TGTGCCTGGAGGGTTACGTCTCGGGACAGTGAAGCTTTCTTT. The chain joins TRBV30 to TRBJ1-1, with TRBD1 matching 7 bases. There are 14 residues in the CDR3. Losses at the gene ends were 3 bases for V and 7 bases for J; bases not matched to a gene: 11. The germline CDR1 and CDR2 sequences are GTSNPN and SVGIG (reference sequence).

This chain joins TRBV7-9 and TRBJ2-2, with D maybe TRBD2 (5 bases). Germline CDR1 SEHNR, CDR2 FQNEAQ (reference sequence). The CDR3 is 13 amino acids. The ends were cut back, 11 bases at V and 0 bases at J, with 10 bases in the middle. CDR3 sequence: CARDGTNTGELFF. The CDR3 DNA reads as TGTGCCCGGGATGGTACGAACACCGGGGAGCTGTTTTTT.